This T cell receptor beta chain originates from a study of shared clonotypes between healthy human individuals. Study background: Three CD4 naive, three CD4 memory, two CD8 naive and one CD8 memory plate were used per donor. Findings and limits, study-wide: Rarefaction revealed incomplete sorted-subset sequencing despite large depth. Of the naive CD4 clonotypes, roughly 5% were shared across a handful of donors.

Original processing notes: In the immunoSEQ data, sequences were junction-only and lacked quality scores, so filtering differed. Profiling relied on immunoSEQ multiplex PCR, and the TCRdb table lists in-frame clones only, not all of them. That table furnishes V, J and clone size, whereas the DNA furnished D and trimming. Of nearly 1 million clones listed, 76% are singletons. This clone was found a few times. Its antigen is as yet unknown. The germline gives CDR1 MNHNS, CDR2 SASEGT. Trimming cost V 4 bases and J 1 base, with 4 bases left between them. The CDR3 contains 13 residues. The clonotype originates from a man aged 18 to 29 in good health. V gene TRBV6-1 combines with J gene TRBJ2-2; no firm D call. The source material was memory CD4+ T cells sorted from blood. Subset in this sample: CD45RA-negative fraction. The chain's CDR3 is CASSGLNTGELFF. CDR3 in DNA: TGTGCCAGCAGTGGACTGAACACCGGGGAGCTGTTTTTT.